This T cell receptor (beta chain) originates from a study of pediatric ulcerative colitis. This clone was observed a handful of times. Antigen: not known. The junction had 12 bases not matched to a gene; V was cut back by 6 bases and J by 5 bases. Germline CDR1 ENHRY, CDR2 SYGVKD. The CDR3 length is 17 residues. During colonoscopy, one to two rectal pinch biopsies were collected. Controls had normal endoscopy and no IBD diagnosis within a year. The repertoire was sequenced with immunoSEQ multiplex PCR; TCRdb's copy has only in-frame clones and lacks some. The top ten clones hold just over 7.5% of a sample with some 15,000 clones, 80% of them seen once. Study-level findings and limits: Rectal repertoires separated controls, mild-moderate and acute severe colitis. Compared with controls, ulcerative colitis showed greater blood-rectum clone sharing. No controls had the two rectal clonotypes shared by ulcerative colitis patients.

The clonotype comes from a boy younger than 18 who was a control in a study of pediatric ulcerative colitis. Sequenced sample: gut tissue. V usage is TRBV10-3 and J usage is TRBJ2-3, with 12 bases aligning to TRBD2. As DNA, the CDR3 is TGTGCCATCAGCCCGGGACTAGCGGGCCCAACGGAAGATACGCAGTATTTT. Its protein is CAISPGLAGPTEDTQYF.